This T cell receptor (beta chain) derives from a study of blood T cell repertoires in COVID-19. The overall study: Donors in the United States, Italy and Spain gave samples during acute or convalescent COVID-19. PBMCs, B-cell-depleted T cells, or T cells provided the cDNA or gDNA that made up the material.

V shed 4 bases, J shed 7 bases, and the junction held 6 bases outside the gene matches. Per the germline V gene, CDR1 is KGHDR and CDR2 is SFDVKD. The CDR3 length is 16 residues. As originally analysed: Amplification with reference gene primers provided the estimates of nucleated cell counts. Profiling relied on immunoSEQ multiplex PCR, and the TCRdb table lists in-frame clones only, not all of them. V and J calls and clone size are copied from that table; D and trimming were computed from the DNA. The sample consists of about 380,000 clones, around 85% of them appearing once. The sequence was obtained from a woman between 18 and 29 years old with acute or convalescent COVID-19. V gene TRBV24-1 combines with J gene TRBJ2-1; 13 bases are a match to TRBD2. Input material: peripheral blood. CDR3 coding DNA: TGTGCCACCAGTGAATTTGGGACTAGCGGGATTAATGAGCAGTTCTTC. Translating it yields CATSEFGTSGINEQFF.